These T cell receptor beta chains were read from a single sample in a study of cytomegalovirus exposure and HLA in healthy donors. Profiling relied on immunoSEQ multiplex PCR, and the TCRdb table lists in-frame clones only, not all of them. The profile shows tens of thousands of clones, approximately 94% of them singletons. Sequenced material: PBMCs. The receptor source for this set is a man between 18 and 29 years old in good health and CMV-seropositive. Both conserved end residues are part of each CDR3. Each record gives: J gene, D gene, clone size, V gene, CDR3 DNA, CDR3 protein. A D gene is named only where the DNA matches it firmly. Size values are once, few and many counts, or a class for expanded clones, and some rows have none.

J: TRBJ2-6
D: TRBD1
size: NA
V: TRBV30
DNA: TGTGCCTGGAGGGGGGACAGAATTTCCTCTGGGGCCAACGTCCTGACTTTC
CDR3: CAWRGDRISSGANVLTF

J: TRBJ2-2
D: NA
size: NA
V: TRBV19
DNA: TGTGCCAGTAGTATATTTCAGGGAGGCGACACCGGGGAGCTGTTTTTT
CDR3: CASSIFQGGDTGELFF

J: TRBJ2-5
D: NA
size: NA
V: TRBV4-1
DNA: TGCGCCAGCAGCCTGGGAGTAGCGGAGACCCAGTACTTC
CDR3: CASSLGVAETQYF

J: TRBJ2-7
D: TRBD1
size: NA
V: TRBV28
DNA: TGTGCCAGCAGTTTCGGTCCACAGGGGGCGTACGAGCAGTACTTC
CDR3: CASSFGPQGAYEQYF

J: TRBJ2-2
D: NA
size: NA
V: TRBV7-9
DNA: TGTGCCAGCAGCTTACGGGGGAACACCGGGGAGCTGTTTTTT
CDR3: CASSLRGNTGELFF

J: TRBJ1-3
D: TRBD1
size: NA
V: TRBV5-6
DNA: TGTGCCAGCAGCTTTATCAACGACAGGGGGTTTGGAAACACCATATATTTT
CDR3: CASSFINDRGFGNTIYF

J: TRBJ1-1
D: NA
size: NA
V: TRBV19
DNA: TGTGCCAGTAGTATAGTTCCAGGGATGGGCACTGAAGCTTTCTTT
CDR3: CASSIVPGMGTEAFF

J: TRBJ1-1
D: NA
size: NA
V: TRBV6-5
DNA: TGTGCCAGCAGACGCGGGTGGGGGCGGACTGAAGCTTTCTTT
CDR3: CASRRGWGRTEAFF

J: TRBJ2-7
D: TRBD2
size: NA
V: TRBV30
DNA: TGTGCCTGGAGCCGAAGACGGGGGGGCAGGTTTTCCTACGAGCAGTACTTC
CDR3: CAWSRRRGGRFSYEQYF

J: TRBJ2-7
D: NA
size: NA
V: TRBV7-2
DNA: TGTGCCAGCAGCTTACGCACAGGTAAAGGCGAGCAGTACTTC
CDR3: CASSLRTGKGEQYF

J: TRBJ1-2
D: TRBD1
size: NA
V: TRBV7-6
DNA: TGTGCCAGCAGCAAGGACAGGGGGAGCTACACCTTC
CDR3: CASSKDRGSYTF

J: TRBJ2-1
D: TRBD1
size: NA
V: TRBV28
DNA: TGTGCCAGCAGCTGGGGACAGGTGGACAATGAGCAGTTCTTC
CDR3: CASSWGQVDNEQFF

J: TRBJ2-6
D: NA
size: NA
V: TRBV19
DNA: TGTGCCAGTAGTTGGGGGAGGTCTGGGGCCAACGTCCTGACTTTC
CDR3: CASSWGRSGANVLTF

J: TRBJ2-1
D: TRBD2
size: NA
V: TRBV13
DNA: TGTGCCAGCAGCTTATGGAGCGGGGGGGCATATGAGCAGTTCTTC
CDR3: CASSLWSGGAYEQFF

J: TRBJ1-5
D: NA
size: once
V: TRBV7-9
DNA: TGTGCCAGCAGCGAGGAGGGGCAGCCCCAGCATTTT
CDR3: CASSEEGQPQHF

J: TRBJ2-5
D: TRBD1
size: NA
V: TRBV28
DNA: TGTGCCAGCAGTTACCGACAGGGAGAGCGACAAGAGACCCAGTACTTC
CDR3: CASSYRQGERQETQYF

J: TRBJ2-1
D: TRBD2
size: NA
V: TRBV7-9
DNA: TGTGCCAGCACCCGGGGGGGACACAATGAGCAGTTCTTC
CDR3: CASTRGGHNEQFF

J: TRBJ2-2
D: NA
size: NA
V: TRBV5-3
DNA: TGTGCCAGAAGCTTCGGCCAGGGGACCACCGGGGAGCTGTTTTTT
CDR3: CARSFGQGTTGELFF

J: TRBJ1-1
D: NA
size: NA
V: TRBV7-9
DNA: TGTGCCAGCAGCTTAGCAGGGGACACTGAAGCTTTCTTT
CDR3: CASSLAGDTEAFF

J: TRBJ2-1
D: TRBD2
size: NA
V: TRBV9
DNA: TGTGCCAGCAGCCTCTTTGGGATAGCGGGTAACAATGAGCAGTTCTTC
CDR3: CASSLFGIAGNNEQFF

J: TRBJ2-3
D: TRBD1
size: NA
V: TRBV27
DNA: TGTGCCAGCAGACCAGGGGGCGCGATGGATACGCAGTATTTT
CDR3: CASRPGGAMDTQYF

J: TRBJ1-4
D: TRBD1
size: NA
V: TRBV7-2
DNA: TGTGCCAGCACCCAGGGGACAGGGAGAGAAAAACTGTTTTTT
CDR3: CASTQGTGREKLFF

J: TRBJ1-2
D: TRBD1
size: NA
V: TRBV13
DNA: TGTGCCAGCAGCTTAACGGCAGGGGGTCGCTACACCTTC
CDR3: CASSLTAGGRYTF

J: TRBJ2-7
D: TRBD2
size: NA
V: TRBV7-9
DNA: TGTGCCAGCAGCTTACTAGCGGGACCCTACGAGCAGTACTTC
CDR3: CASSLLAGPYEQYF

J: TRBJ2-3
D: NA
size: NA
V: TRBV4-2
DNA: TGTGCCAGCAGCCAAGTTCGGGGTTCCACAGATACGCAGTATTTT
CDR3: CASSQVRGSTDTQYF

J: TRBJ1-5
D: NA
size: NA
V: TRBV6-5
DNA: TGTGCCAGCAGGATGAAGGTGGCAGGGAATCAGCCCCAGCATTTT
CDR3: CASRMKVAGNQPQHF

J: TRBJ2-7
D: TRBD2
size: NA
V: TRBV15
DNA: TGTGCCACCAGCAGAGGGGCCCCAGCGGGAGGACCATCCTACGAGCAGTACTTC
CDR3: CATSRGAPAGGPSYEQYF

J: TRBJ2-1
D: TRBD2
size: NA
V: TRBV11-2
DNA: TGTGCCAGCAGCCGGGGACTAGCGGGAGAGGGTGAGCAGTTCTTC
CDR3: CASSRGLAGEGEQFF

J: TRBJ2-1
D: TRBD1
size: NA
V: TRBV28
DNA: TGTGCCAGCAGTCCAGGACAGGGGGGGAACAATGAGCAGTTCTTC
CDR3: CASSPGQGGNNEQFF

J: TRBJ1-1
D: NA
size: NA
V: TRBV10-2
DNA: TGCGCCAGCAGTGAGGGGATACGGCACGGGAGCAACACTGAAGCTTTCTTT
CDR3: CASSEGIRHGSNTEAFF

J: TRBJ2-1
D: TRBD2
size: NA
V: TRBV10-3
DNA: TGTGCCATCAGCACCTTATCGGTAGCGGGGGGGCCCGGTGAGCAGTTCTTC
CDR3: CAISTLSVAGGPGEQFF

J: TRBJ1-2
D: NA
size: few
V: TRBV19
DNA: TGTGCCAGTAGTTTCGGCGGCGGGGGAGCTCGGGGCTACACCTTC
CDR3: CASSFGGGGARGYTF

J: TRBJ2-3
D: NA
size: once
V: TRBV6-6
DNA: TGTGCCAGCAACCGCGGCAGGGGGGTCACAGATACGCAGTATTTT
CDR3: CASNRGRGVTDTQYF

J: TRBJ1-5
D: NA
size: NA
V: TRBV2
DNA: TGTGCCAGCCTGAGCTCAGAGGTTGGCCAGCCCCAGCATTTT
CDR3: CASLSSEVGQPQHF

J: TRBJ2-1
D: NA
size: NA
V: TRBV30
DNA: TGTGCCTGGAGCCCCGGGCAGGGTGGCAATGAGCAGTTCTTC
CDR3: CAWSPGQGGNEQFF

J: TRBJ1-1
D: TRBD1
size: NA
V: TRBV10-3
DNA: TGTGCCATCAGTGGAGCGGGACAGGGGTACAACACTGAAGCTTTCTTT
CDR3: CAISGAGQGYNTEAFF

J: TRBJ2-1
D: NA
size: once
V: TRBV7-9
DNA: TGTGCCAGCAGCGGGGGCAACAATGAGCAGTTCTTC
CDR3: CASSGGNNEQFF

J: TRBJ2-7
D: NA
size: NA
V: TRBV11-3
DNA: TGTGCCAGCAGCGGACGACAGGCAAAAAACTCCTACGAGCAGTACTTC
CDR3: CASSGRQAKNSYEQYF

J: TRBJ2-1
D: TRBD2
size: once
V: TRBV19
DNA: TGTGCCAGTAGTATTGGAGGGCTAGCGGGAGGCGGGTACAATGAGCAGTTCTTC
CDR3: CASSIGGLAGGGYNEQFF

J: TRBJ2-2
D: NA
size: NA
V: TRBV7-6
DNA: TGTGCCAGCAGCTTACGGGTACCGCAAACGGGGGCCGGGGAGCTGTTTTTT
CDR3: CASSLRVPQTGAGELFF

J: TRBJ2-3
D: NA
size: NA
V: TRBV9
DNA: TGTGCCAGCAGCGTAGCTGAGGATACGCAGTATTTT
CDR3: CASSVAEDTQYF

J: TRBJ2-7
D: TRBD2
size: NA
V: TRBV28
DNA: TGTGCCAGCAGTTTATTAGCGGGTTACGAGCAGTACTTC
CDR3: CASSLLAGYEQYF

J: TRBJ2-1
D: TRBD2
size: NA
V: TRBV18
DNA: TGTGCCAGCACAACTAACAAGGGCGGGAGTGGCAATGAGCAGTTCTTC
CDR3: CASTTNKGGSGNEQFF

J: TRBJ2-3
D: TRBD2
size: NA
V: TRBV5-1
DNA: TGCGCCAGCAGCTTTGGACTAGCGGGAACAGATACGCAGTATTTT
CDR3: CASSFGLAGTDTQYF

J: TRBJ2-3
D: NA
size: NA
V: TRBV28
DNA: TGTGCCAGCAGTCCCCGGTCGTTTGTAGATACGCAGTATTTT
CDR3: CASSPRSFVDTQYF

J: TRBJ1-1
D: TRBD1
size: NA
V: TRBV6-4
DNA: TGTGCCAGCAGTGACCAGGGACAGGCGAACACTGAAGCTTTCTTT
CDR3: CASSDQGQANTEAFF

J: TRBJ1-2
D: TRBD1
size: NA
V: TRBV28
DNA: TGTGCCAGCAGTGTTAGATGGACAGGTGTTGGCTACACCTTC
CDR3: CASSVRWTGVGYTF

J: TRBJ1-2
D: NA
size: NA
V: TRBV6-5
DNA: TGTGCCAGCAGTTACTCGACTTCTAACTATGGCTACACCTTC
CDR3: CASSYSTSNYGYTF

J: TRBJ2-1
D: NA
size: NA
V: TRBV19
DNA: TGTGCCAGTAGTCGCGGGACGGGCTACAATGAGCAGTTCTTC
CDR3: CASSRGTGYNEQFF

J: TRBJ1-4
D: NA
size: NA
V: TRBV28
DNA: TGTGCCAGCAGCCTCCCCAGGGGTTCTAATGAAAAACTGTTTTTT
CDR3: CASSLPRGSNEKLFF

J: TRBJ1-1
D: TRBD1
size: NA
V: TRBV6-5
DNA: TGTGCCAGCAGTTACTCAGGGGGCGGGACACCTTTCTTT
CDR3: CASSYSGGGTPFF

J: TRBJ2-2
D: TRBD1
size: NA
V: TRBV11-2
DNA: TGTGCCACCAGGCTGGGACAGGGGACCGGGGAGCTGTTTTTT
CDR3: CATRLGQGTGELFF

J: TRBJ2-5
D: NA
size: NA
V: TRBV28
DNA: TGTGCCAGCAGTTTGGGGGAGGCCCAGTACTTC
CDR3: CASSLGEAQYF